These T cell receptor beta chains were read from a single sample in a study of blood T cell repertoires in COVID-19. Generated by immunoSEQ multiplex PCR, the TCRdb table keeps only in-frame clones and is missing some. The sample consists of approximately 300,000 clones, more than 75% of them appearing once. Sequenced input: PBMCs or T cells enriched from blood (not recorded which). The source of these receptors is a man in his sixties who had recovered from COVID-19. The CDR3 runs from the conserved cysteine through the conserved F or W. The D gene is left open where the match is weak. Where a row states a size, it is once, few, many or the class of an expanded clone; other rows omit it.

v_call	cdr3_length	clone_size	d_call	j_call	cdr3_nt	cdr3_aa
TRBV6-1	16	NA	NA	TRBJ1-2	TGTGCCAGCAGTGAAGCTCGGAGAACCGCACACTATGGCTACACCTTC	CASSEARRTAHYGYTF
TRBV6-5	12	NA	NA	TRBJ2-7	TGTGCCAGCAGTCATTACAGGGACGAGCAGTACTTC	CASSHYRDEQYF
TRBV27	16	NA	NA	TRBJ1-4	TGTGCCAGCAGTTTATTCTTTTCACAGGAGTATGAAAAACTGTTTTTT	CASSLFFSQEYEKLFF
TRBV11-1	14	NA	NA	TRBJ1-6	TGTGCCAGCAGCTTGGCTTCAGAAAATTCACCCCTCCACTTT	CASSLASENSPLHF
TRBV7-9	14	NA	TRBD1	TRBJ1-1	TGTGCCAGCAGCTTAGGAGGGACAGGAAGGGAAGCTTTCTTT	CASSLGGTGREAFF
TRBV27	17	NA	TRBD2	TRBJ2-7	TGTGCCAGCAGTTCCAGCGGGAGACCGAGAAGCTCCTACGAGCAGTACTTC	CASSSSGRPRSSYEQYF
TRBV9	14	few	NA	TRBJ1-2	TGTGCCAGCACGGGGTGGCGGGGCAGGGATGGCTACACCTTC	CASTGWRGRDGYTF
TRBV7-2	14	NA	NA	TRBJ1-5	TGTGCCAGCAGCTTACGGGGAAACAATCAGCCCCAGCATTTT	CASSLRGNNQPQHF
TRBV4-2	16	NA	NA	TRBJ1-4	TGTGCCAGCAGCCAATTAGAGGGTGTGATTAATGAAAAACTGTTTTTT	CASSQLEGVINEKLFF
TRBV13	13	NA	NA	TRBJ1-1	TGTGCCAGCAGCTCCGGACAGAACACTGAAGCTTTCTTT	CASSSGQNTEAFF
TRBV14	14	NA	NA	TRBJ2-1	TGTGCCAGCAGCCAAGTGTCGGGCCCCCGGGGGCAGTTCTTC	CASSQVSGPRGQFF